This is a list of T cell receptor beta chains from one sample in a study of OX40 agonist ivuxolimab in advanced cancers. Assay used: immunoSEQ multiplex PCR; TCRdb lists only in-frame clones, some missing. The sample has 70,000 or so clones, about nine tenths seen once. The material was CD4+ or CD8+ T cells sorted from blood, obtained in a trial of the OX40 agonist ivuxolimab. The receptors stem from an adult with an advanced solid tumor such as melanoma, head and neck, liver or kidney cancer. Each CDR3 is given with its conserved first and last residue. A D gene is named only where the DNA matches it firmly. Clone size is shown for a subset of rows, as once, few, many or a class of expanded clone.

abundance	v_gene	d_gene	j_gene	CDR3aa	CDR3nt
.	TRBV7-2	TRBD1	TRBJ1-4	CASSSGQGATNEKLFF	TGTGCCAGCAGCTCTGGACAGGGGGCGACTAATGAAAAACTGTTTTTT
once	TRBV14	.	TRBJ1-3	CASSQGRVSGNTIYF	TGTGCCAGCAGCCAAGGACGGGTCTCTGGAAACACCATATATTTT
.	TRBV28	.	TRBJ2-1	CASSLLRRAYDNEQFF	TGTGCCAGCAGTTTATTACGGCGGGCCTACGACAATGAGCAGTTCTTC
once	TRBV6-5	TRBD1	TRBJ1-6	CASRGQGNSPLHF	TGTGCCAGCAGGGGACAGGGAAATTCACCCCTCCACTTT
few	TRBV9	.	TRBJ1-1	CASTLGTLNTEAFF	TGTGCCAGCACCCTAGGGACATTGAACACTGAAGCTTTCTTT
.	TRBV21-1	.	TRBJ2-1	CASSLTGNYNEQFF	TGTGCCAGCAGCCTGACAGGGAACTACAATGAGCAGTTCTTC
.	TRBV27	.	TRBJ2-7	CASKTQGHEQYF	TGTGCCAGCAAGACACAGGGCCACGAGCAGTACTTC
.	TRBV19	TRBD2	TRBJ2-5	CASRGLGGGQETQYF	TGTGCCAGTAGGGGACTAGGGGGGGGCCAAGAGACCCAGTACTTC
.	TRBV5-1	TRBD1	TRBJ2-7	CASSGGTGGDYEQYF	TGCGCCAGCAGCGGGGGGACAGGGGGCGACTACGAGCAGTACTTC
.	TRBV25-1	TRBD1	TRBJ2-7	CASSEAGGAPYEQYF	TGTGCCAGCAGTGAAGCAGGGGGCGCACCCTACGAGCAGTACTTC
.	TRBV14	.	TRBJ1-1	CASSQVLGQEAFF	TGTGCCAGCAGCCAAGTTTTAGGGCAGGAAGCTTTCTTT
.	TRBV11-3	.	TRBJ2-2	CASSPNSDWTGELFF	TGTGCCAGCAGCCCCAATAGCGACTGGACCGGGGAGCTGTTTTTT
.	TRBV4-1	TRBD1	TRBJ2-2	CASKDRVGETGELFF	TGCGCCAGCAAAGACAGGGTGGGTGAGACCGGGGAGCTGTTTTTT
.	TRBV7-2	.	TRBJ1-1	CASSFGGMNTEAFF	TGTGCCAGCAGCTTTGGGGGAATGAACACTGAAGCTTTCTTT
.	TRBV7-8	TRBD1	TRBJ1-5	CASSWDRNSNQPQHF	TGTGCCAGCAGCTGGGACAGGAATAGCAATCAGCCCCAGCATTTT
.	TRBV7-2	.	TRBJ2-1	CASSSSGTLQFF	TGTGCCAGCAGCTCCTCCGGGACACTTCAGTTCTTC
.	TRBV19	.	TRBJ2-7	CASSVAGNPYEQYF	TGTGCCAGTAGTGTGGCAGGGAACCCCTACGAGCAGTACTTC
.	TRBV7-2	.	TRBJ2-1	CASSFGRGDNEQFF	TGTGCCAGCAGCTTTGGCAGGGGTGACAATGAGCAGTTCTTC
few	TRBV6-1	TRBD1	TRBJ2-7	CASNLGTGNYEQYF	TGTGCCAGCAACCTAGGGACAGGGAACTACGAGCAGTACTTC
.	TRBV5-4	TRBD1	TRBJ1-6	CASRKGAYRDSPLHF	TGTGCCAGCAGGAAGGGGGCGTACAGGGATTCACCCCTCCACTTT
.	TRBV18	.	TRBJ2-1	CASSPPGLGFNEQFF	TGTGCCAGCTCACCCCCGGGTCTCGGCTTTAATGAGCAGTTCTTC
once	TRBV18	.	TRBJ2-5	CASSPTARGETQYF	TGTGCCAGCTCACCGACCGCAAGGGGGGAGACCCAGTACTTC
.	TRBV7-9	TRBD1	TRBJ2-5	CASSLTGQVGQETQYF	TGTGCCAGCAGCTTAACCGGACAGGTTGGGCAAGAGACCCAGTACTTC
.	TRBV7-6	TRBD2	TRBJ2-3	CASSLEPTSGNTDTQYF	TGTGCCAGCAGCTTAGAACCGACTAGCGGGAACACAGATACGCAGTATTTT
.	TRBV5-1	TRBD1	TRBJ1-1	CASSDGTGRANTEAFF	TGCGCCAGCAGCGATGGGACAGGGAGGGCTAACACTGAAGCTTTCTTT
once	TRBV7-8	TRBD1	TRBJ1-1	CASSLEGTGGTEAFF	TGTGCCAGCAGCTTAGAGGGGACAGGGGGCACTGAAGCTTTCTTT
.	TRBV10-3	.	TRBJ1-4	CAISEGREKLFF	TGTGCCATCAGTGAAGGTCGAGAAAAACTGTTTTTT